These 24 T cell receptor beta chains were sequenced from one sample in a study of cytomegalovirus exposure and HLA in healthy donors. In the PCR, 60 Vbeta and 13 Jbeta primers were used. This table comes from immunoSEQ multiplex PCR, and its TCRdb copy is limited to in-frame clones, with some not included. The sample contains around 150,000 clones, about three fifths of which appear only once. Input material: PBMCs. The receptors stem from a male donor in good health and CMV-seronegative.

In nucleotides, the CDR3 is TGTGCCAGCAGTTTTACAGGGGCAAATCAGCCCCAGCATTTT. Its protein is CASSFTGANQPQHF. This chain links TRBV28 with TRBJ1-5; 7 nucleotides agree with TRBD1. The germline CDR1 and CDR2 sequences are MDHEN and SYDVKM. CDR3 length: 14 residues. The V and J ends lost 3 bases and 4 bases, in that order; junction bases with no gene match: 3.

The chain combines TRBV5-6 with TRBJ2-7; 9 bases are shared with TRBD2. With 0 bases clipped from V and 2 bases from J, the junction kept 3 bases outside the gene matches. The CDR3 consists of 15 residues. CDR1 and CDR2 from the germline V gene are SGHDT and YYEEEE. In DNA, the CDR3 is TGTGCCAGCAGCTTGGATAGCGGGGGAGCCTACGAGCAGTACTTC. Translation gives CASSLDSGGAYEQYF.

This clone was observed once. J is TRBJ2-3 and V is TRBV1; the D segment call TRBD2 is taken from the table without a DNA check. TRBV1 is a listed pseudogene. This CDR3 is built from 18 residues. This CDR3 is CTSSQRTPTSDCSDTQYF. CDR3 coding DNA: TGCACCAGCAGCCAACGAACCCCGACTAGCGATTGTTCAGATACGCAGTATTTT.

This clone was counted a single time. V is TRBV4-1 and J is TRBJ2-3; 12 bases are a match to TRBD2. This CDR3 is 16 amino acids long. With V trimmed by 5 bases and J by 3 bases, 6 bases remained unmatched. Looked up from germline, CDR1 is MGHRA and CDR2 is YSYEKL. CDR3 sequence (DNA): TGCGCCAGCAGCTTCACTAGCGGGGGGCGGACAGATACGCAGTATTTT. Its protein product is CASSFTSGGRTDTQYF.

The count of this clone is one. This chain uses TRBV30 with TRBJ1-2, with D perhaps TRBD1 (6 bases). From germline, CDR1 is GTSNPN and CDR2 SVGIG (reference sequence). V was shortened by 4 bases and J by 2 bases, with 14 bases between the two germline ends. The CDR3 sequence is 14 residues long. CDR3 residues: CAWITGRRNYGYTF. In nucleotides, the CDR3 is TGTGCCTGGATTACAGGGCGAAGAAACTATGGCTACACCTTC. Combining the CDR3 with reference TRBV30 and TRBJ1-2 gives the whole variable domain SQTIHQWPATLVQPVGSPLSLECTVEGTSNPNLYWYRQAAGRGLQLLFYSVGIGQISSEVPQNLSASRPQDRQFILSSKKLLLSDSGFYLCAWITGRRNYGYTFGSGTRLTVV.

V and J are TRBV18 and TRBJ1-1; D not resolved. Trimming removed 1 base from V and 3 bases from J, with 6 bases in between. This CDR3 region has 13 residues. Germline lookup yields CDR1 KGHSH and CDR2 LQKENI. This chain's CDR3 is CASSPRPDTEAFF. The CDR3 DNA reads TGTGCCAGCTCACCACGTCCGGACACTGAAGCTTTCTTT.

This clone was recorded many times. This chain joins TRBV6-1 and TRBJ2-2; D gene ambiguous. The V and J ends lost 1 base and 6 bases respectively, with 9 bases between them. This CDR3 region has 14 residues. Germline loops: CDR1 MNHNS, CDR2 SASEGT. The CDR3 protein is CASSEGLEAGELFF. The CDR3 coding sequence is TGTGCCAGCAGTGAAGGGCTAGAGGCCGGGGAGCTGTTTTTT.

This chain uses TRBV28 with TRBJ1-5; 7 positions match TRBD1. Germline lookup yields CDR1 MDHEN and CDR2 SYDVKM. This CDR3 comprises 15 residues. V lost 5 bases, J lost 4 bases, and 8 bases stayed unmatched. CDR3: CASSPGQWGNQPQHF. The CDR3 DNA sequence: TGTGCCAGCAGTCCGGGACAGTGGGGAAATCAGCCCCAGCATTTT.

J is TRBJ2-1 and V is TRBV9, with TRBD1 identical over 7 bases. Germline V gene sequence: CDR1 SGDLS, CDR2 YYNGEE. This CDR3 comprises 12 residues. With V trimmed by 4 bases and J by 13 bases, 8 bases remained unmatched. The CDR3 DNA sequence: TGTGCCAGCAGCCGGCTAGGGGGCGTCCAGTTCTTC. Its translation is CASSRLGGVQFF.

The chain is built from TRBV5-5 and TRBJ1-6; 8 nucleotides align to TRBD1. V lost 4 bases to trimming and J lost 10 bases; unmatched junction nucleotides: 7. The CDR3 has 14 amino acids. Germline V lookup: CDR1 SGHKS, CDR2 YYEKEE (reference sequence). CDR3 region: CASSIGTGCSPLHF. For the CDR3, the DNA is TGTGCCAGCAGCATCGGGACAGGTTGCTCACCCCTCCACTTT.

This chain uses TRBV9 with TRBJ2-1, with TRBD2 identical over 9 bases. The J segment lost 4 bases and the V segment lost 6 bases, leaving 17 bases of the junction unmatched. The CDR3 extends over 18 amino acids. In germline, CDR1 is SGDLS, CDR2 YYNGEE. CDR3: CASTLPADGGGDYNEQFF. The CDR3 DNA is TGTGCCAGCACCCTTCCTGCGGACGGCGGGGGGGATTACAATGAGCAGTTCTTC.

The gene calls are TRBV4-2 and TRBJ1-2; a weak D match, TRBD1 (6 bases). V gave up 0 bases and J gave up 8 bases, with 19 bases separating them. Germline V gene data show CDR1 as LGHNA and CDR2 as YNFKEQ. The CDR3 runs to 16 residues. The CDR3 sequence is CASSQDGEGGNEGYTF. In DNA form, the CDR3 reads TGTGCCAGCAGCCAAGACGGGGAGGGGGGAAATGAGGGCTACACCTTC.

This clone was recorded a few times. The chain joins TRBV9 to TRBJ2-5, with a possible D match to TRBD1 (5 bases). Germline loops: CDR1 SGDLS, CDR2 YYNGEE. V lost 0 bases to trimming and J lost 2 bases, with 11 bases between them. CDR3 length: 15 residues. The CDR3, as DNA: TGTGCCAGCAGCGTAGGCAGGGCCCTGCAAGAGACCCAGTACTTC. Protein product: CASSVGRALQETQYF.

The chain uses TRBV9 and TRBJ2-7; possibly TRBD2 for D (6 bases). This CDR3 is built from 14 residues. Between the trimmed V and J ends, which lost 4 bases and 6 bases, there was a span of 17 bases. Germline values: CDR1 SGDLS, CDR2 YYNGEE. CDR3 protein: CASSPRHGRGEQYF. In DNA form, the CDR3 reads TGTGCCAGCAGCCCCCGACACGGGAGAGGCGAGCAGTACTTC.

V gene TRBV5-4 combines with J gene TRBJ2-7, with D perhaps matching TRBD2 (7 bases). There are 14 residues in the CDR3. Germline V gene lookup returns CDR1 SGHNT and CDR2 YYREEE (reference sequence). Trimming took off 4 bases at V and 5 bases at J, with 16 bases between the two ends. The CDR3: CASSLGGGTHEQYF. CDR3 bases: TGTGCCAGCAGCCTGGGAGGGGGTACCCACGAGCAGTACTTC.

The gene calls are TRBV7-6 and TRBJ2-2, with 7 bases fitting TRBD2. V shed 3 bases, J shed 3 bases, and the junction held 4 bases outside the gene matches. The germline gives CDR1 SGHVS, CDR2 FNYEAQ. This CDR3 has 15 amino acids. DNA for the CDR3: TGTGCCAGCAGCTTTGGGACTAAGGACACCGGGGAGCTGTTTTTT. Translated: CASSFGTKDTGELFF.

The table lists this clone with a few counts. The rearrangement links TRBV4-2 to TRBJ1-5; TRBD1 might be the D (6 bases). This CDR3 contains 15 residues. CDR1 and CDR2 (germline): LGHNA, YNFKEQ. V lost 5 bases and J 5 bases, leaving 16 bases between the germline ends. For the CDR3, the DNA is TGTGCCAGCAGCTCTACGACAGGTGACTATCAGCCCCAGCATTTT. It specifies CASSSTTGDYQPQHF.

The sample holds a few counts of this clone. At the DNA level, this CDR3 is encoded by other sequences in the same sample as well. The genes are TRBV15 and TRBJ1-6; TRBD1 matches at 7 bases. CDR3 length equals 13 residues. J lost 7 bases, V lost 6 bases, and 3 bases had no gene match. Germline V gene data show CDR1 as LNHNV and CDR2 as YYDKDF (reference sequence). CDR3 region: CATSRDRNSPLHF. Written as DNA, the CDR3 is TGTGCCACCAGTCGGGACAGAAATTCACCCCTCCACTTT.

The sample holds a few counts of this clone. The rearrangement links TRBV10-3 to TRBJ1-1; D is possibly TRBD1 (5 bases). Germline-derived CDR1 and CDR2 are ENHRY and SYGVKD. Trimming removed 8 bases from V and 7 bases from J, with 23 bases in between. The length of the CDR3 is 15 residues. CDR3 sequence: CAIAEADIGEVEAFF. DNA of the CDR3: TGTGCCATCGCCGAGGCGGACATCGGCGAGGTTGAAGCTTTCTTT.

The CDR3 DNA follows: TGTGCCAGTAGTATCTCAAGGTCCCGGGGAACCGGGGAGCTGTTTTTT. It yields the protein CASSISRSRGTGELFF. The V call is TRBV19, the J call TRBJ2-2, with a tentative D call TRBD2 (5 bases). Trimming removed 3 bases from V and 5 bases from J, with 16 bases in between. The germline CDR1 and CDR2 sequences are LNHDA and SQIVND (reference sequence). The CDR3 extends over 16 amino acids.

A word on this clone: Its ends do not fully match the called genes, so a read error is possible. The chain carries TRBV19 and TRBJ2-7; TRBD1 agrees at 8 bases. CDR1 is LNHDA and CDR2 is SQIVND in the germline V gene (reference sequence). The CDR3 covers 15 residues. Here the CDR3 reads CPSSLPGQGGHEQYF. For the CDR3, the DNA is TGTCCCAGTAGCCTCCCCGGACAGGGCGGCCACGAGCAGTACTTC.

The rearrangement uses TRBV19 and TRBJ1-3, with unresolved D. Trimming shortened V by 3 bases and J by 0 bases, and 12 bases separated the two germline ends. Germline loops: CDR1 LNHDA, CDR2 SQIVND (reference sequence). The CDR3 has 16 amino acids. In DNA form, the CDR3 reads TGTGCCAGTAGTATCGAGCTTTCGAGCTCTGGAAACACCATATATTTT. Translation: CASSIELSSSGNTIYF. Complete variable domain (other parts from reference TRBV19 and TRBJ1-3): DGGITQSPKYLFRKEGQNVTLSCEQNLNHDAMYWYRQDPGQGLRLIYYSQIVNDFQKGDIAEGYSVSREKKESFPLTVTSAQKNPTAFYLCASSIELSSSGNTIYFGEGSWLTVV.

This clone has only a few counts. This rearrangement joins TRBV2 to TRBJ2-2, with D possibly TRBD1 on 5 matching bases. The CDR3 has 14 residues. Germline values: CDR1 SNHLY, CDR2 FYNNEI. The V gene lost 2 bases and the J gene lost 6 bases, with 10 bases spanning the gap. CDR3 nucleotides: TGTGCCAGCAGTGAACATCAACAGGCCGGGGAGCTGTTTTTT. Translation: CASSEHQQAGELFF. The whole variable domain, filled in from reference TRBV2 and TRBJ2-2, reads EPEVTQTPSHQVTQMGQEVILRCVPISNHLYFYWYRQILGQKVEFLVSFYNNEISEKSEIFDDQFSVERPDGSNFTLKIRSTKLEDSAMYFCASSEHQQAGELFFGEGSRLTVL.

Notes on this clone: Within the sample, other DNA sequences also encode this same CDR3. The rearrangement joins TRBV6-6 to TRBJ2-1; 7 bases are a match to TRBD1. Germline trimming cut 5 bases from V and 6 bases from J; bases unmatched to any gene: 7. Germline V gives CDR1 MNHNY, CDR2 SVGAGI (reference sequence). The CDR3 runs 14 residues. The CDR3 here is CASSRRQGVNEQFF. The DNA for the CDR3 is TGTGCCAGCAGTCGACGGCAGGGGGTCAATGAGCAGTTCTTC.